This T cell receptor beta chain emerged from a study of blood T cell repertoires in COVID-19. Study-level background: Acute and convalescent COVID-19 samples came from the United States, Italy and Spain. Sample material is recorded as cDNA or gDNA derived from T cells, B-cell-depleted T cells, or PBMCs.

Per the study methods: The authors estimated nucleated cell counts from reference gene primer amplification. Generated by immunoSEQ multiplex PCR, the TCRdb table keeps only in-frame clones and is missing some. Clone size and V and J calls were adopted from that table, with D and trimming inferred from the DNA. The table has about 180,000 clones, 84% seen once. The CDR3 extends over 14 amino acids. The trim removed 10 bases at V and 5 bases at J, leaving 5 bases unmatched. Germline V gene sequence: CDR1 SNHLY, CDR2 FYNNEI. This receptor was identified in a human donor in a cohort sampled during active COVID-19. The genes are TRBV2 and TRBJ2-1, with 13 bases matching TRBD2. Sequencing was carried out using peripheral blood. The CDR3 protein is CATVGLAGDNEQFF. In nucleotides, the CDR3 is TGTGCCACCGTAGGACTAGCGGGGGACAATGAGCAGTTCTTC.